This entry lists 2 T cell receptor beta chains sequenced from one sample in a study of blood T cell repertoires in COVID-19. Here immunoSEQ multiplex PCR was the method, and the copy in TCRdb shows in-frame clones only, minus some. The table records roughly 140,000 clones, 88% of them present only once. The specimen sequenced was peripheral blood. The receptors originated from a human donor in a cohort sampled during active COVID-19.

The DNA of the CDR3 is TGTGCCAGCAGTCACCCCGTGGGGCTTCAGCCCCAGCATTTT. Translating gives CASSHPVGLQPQHF. This chain links TRBV28 with TRBJ1-5; the D gene is possibly TRBD1 (5 bases). In germline, CDR1 is MDHEN, CDR2 SYDVKM. This CDR3 comprises 14 residues. The germline V and J ends were trimmed by 5 bases and 6 bases, with 14 bases remaining between them. Complete variable domain (other parts from reference TRBV28 and TRBJ1-5): DVKVTQSSRYLVKRTGEKVFLECVQDMDHENMFWYRQDPGLGLRLIYFSYDVKMKEKGDIPEGYSVSREKKERFSLILESASTNQTSMYLCASSHPVGLQPQHFGDGTRLSIL.

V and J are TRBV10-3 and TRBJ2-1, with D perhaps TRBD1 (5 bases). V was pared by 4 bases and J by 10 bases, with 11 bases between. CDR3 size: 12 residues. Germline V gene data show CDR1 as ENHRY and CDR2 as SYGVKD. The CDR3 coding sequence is TGTGCCATCAGTGCAACAGGCCACGAGCAGTTCTTC. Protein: CAISATGHEQFF.